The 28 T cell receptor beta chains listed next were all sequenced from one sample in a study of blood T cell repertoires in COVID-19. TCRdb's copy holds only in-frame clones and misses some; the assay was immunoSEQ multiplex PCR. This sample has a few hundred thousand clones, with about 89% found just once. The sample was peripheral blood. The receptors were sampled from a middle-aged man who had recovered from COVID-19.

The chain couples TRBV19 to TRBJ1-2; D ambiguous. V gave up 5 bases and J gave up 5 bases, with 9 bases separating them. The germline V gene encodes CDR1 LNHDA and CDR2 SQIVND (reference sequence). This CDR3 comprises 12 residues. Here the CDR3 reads CASSSSQYGYTF. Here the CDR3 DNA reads TGTGCCAGTAGTTCTTCACAGTATGGCTACACCTTC.

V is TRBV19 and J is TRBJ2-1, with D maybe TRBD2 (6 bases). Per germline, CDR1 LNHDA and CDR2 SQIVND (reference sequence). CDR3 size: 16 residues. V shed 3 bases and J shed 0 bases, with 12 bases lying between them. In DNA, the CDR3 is TGTGCCAGTAGTATGGTACACGGGAGCTCCTACAATGAGCAGTTCTTC. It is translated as CASSMVHGSSYNEQFF.

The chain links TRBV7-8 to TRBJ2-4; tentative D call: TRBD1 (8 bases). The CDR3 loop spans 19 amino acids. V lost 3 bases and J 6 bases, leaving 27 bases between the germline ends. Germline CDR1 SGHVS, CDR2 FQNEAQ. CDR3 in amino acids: CASSFTRTGRVPTVNIQYF. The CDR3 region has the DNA TGTGCCAGCAGCTTCACTAGGACAGGGAGGGTCCCCACTGTAAACATTCAGTACTTC.

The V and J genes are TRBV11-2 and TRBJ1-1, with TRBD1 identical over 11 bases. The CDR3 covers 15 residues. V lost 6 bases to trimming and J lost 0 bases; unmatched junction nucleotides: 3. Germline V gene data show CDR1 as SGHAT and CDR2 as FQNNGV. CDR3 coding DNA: TGTGCCAGCAGGAGGGACAGGGGGTTGAACACTGAAGCTTTCTTT. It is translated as CASRRDRGLNTEAFF.

The CDR3 reads CASSQAIEAFF. The CDR3 nucleotides are TGTGCCAGCAGCCAAGCTATTGAAGCTTTCTTT. V gene TRBV14 combines with J gene TRBJ1-1; D is undetermined. Trimming left V 1 base short and J 7 bases short, with 4 bases between. The germline V gene has CDR1 SGHDN and CDR2 FVKESK. This CDR3 has 11 residues.

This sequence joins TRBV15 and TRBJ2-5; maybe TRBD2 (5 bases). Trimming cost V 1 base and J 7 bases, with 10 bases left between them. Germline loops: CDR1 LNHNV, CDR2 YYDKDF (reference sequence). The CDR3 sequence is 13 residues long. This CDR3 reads CATSRGPTRTQYF. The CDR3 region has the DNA TGTGCCACCAGCAGAGGCCCAACTAGGACCCAGTACTTC.

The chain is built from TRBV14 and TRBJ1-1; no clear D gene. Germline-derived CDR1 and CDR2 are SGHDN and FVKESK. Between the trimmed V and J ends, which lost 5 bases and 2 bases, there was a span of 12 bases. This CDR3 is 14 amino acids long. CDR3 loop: CASSEGRVNTEAFF. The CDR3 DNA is TGTGCCAGCAGCGAGGGTAGGGTAAACACTGAAGCTTTCTTT.

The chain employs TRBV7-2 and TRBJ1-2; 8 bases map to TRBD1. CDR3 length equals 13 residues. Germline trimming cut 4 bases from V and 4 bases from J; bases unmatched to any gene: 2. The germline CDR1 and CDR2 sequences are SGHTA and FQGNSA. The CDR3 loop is CASSYGQGYGYTF. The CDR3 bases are TGTGCCAGCAGCTACGGACAGGGCTATGGCTACACCTTC.

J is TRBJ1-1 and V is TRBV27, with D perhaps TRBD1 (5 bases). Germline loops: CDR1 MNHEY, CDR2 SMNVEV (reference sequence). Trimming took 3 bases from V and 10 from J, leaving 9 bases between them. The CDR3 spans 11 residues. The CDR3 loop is CASSFAGGAFF. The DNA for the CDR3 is TGTGCCAGCAGTTTTGCGGGGGGAGCTTTCTTT.

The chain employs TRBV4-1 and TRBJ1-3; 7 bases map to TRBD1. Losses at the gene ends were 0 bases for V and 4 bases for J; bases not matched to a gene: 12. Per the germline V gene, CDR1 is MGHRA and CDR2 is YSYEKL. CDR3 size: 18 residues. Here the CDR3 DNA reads TGCGCCAGCAGCCAAGATGGTAGGGGGCCATCAGCAGGAAACACCATATATTTT. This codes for CASSQDGRGPSAGNTIYF.

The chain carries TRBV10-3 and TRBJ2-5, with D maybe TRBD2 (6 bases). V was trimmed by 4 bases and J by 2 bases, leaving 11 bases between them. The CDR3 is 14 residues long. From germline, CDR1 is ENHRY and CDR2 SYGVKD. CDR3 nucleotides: TGTGCCATCAGTGTGTTGCGGGGACAAGAGACCCAGTACTTC. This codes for CAISVLRGQETQYF.

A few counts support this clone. The CDR3 is CASSLGRGGESTEQYF. The CDR3 coding sequence is TGTGCCAGCAGTCTAGGGAGAGGGGGCGAATCGACCGAGCAGTACTTC. The chain recombines TRBV27 with TRBJ2-7, with TRBD1 identical over 7 bases. CDR1 is MNHEY and CDR2 is SMNVEV in the germline V gene (reference sequence). V dropped 5 bases and J dropped 6; count of bases not matched to a gene: 16. CDR3 size: 16 residues.

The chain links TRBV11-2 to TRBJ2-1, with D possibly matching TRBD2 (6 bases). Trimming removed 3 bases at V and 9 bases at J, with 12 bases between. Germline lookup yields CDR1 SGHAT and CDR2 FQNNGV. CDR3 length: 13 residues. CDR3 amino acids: CASSLDSRGEQFF. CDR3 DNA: TGTGCCAGCAGCTTGGATTCGCGGGGTGAGCAGTTCTTC.

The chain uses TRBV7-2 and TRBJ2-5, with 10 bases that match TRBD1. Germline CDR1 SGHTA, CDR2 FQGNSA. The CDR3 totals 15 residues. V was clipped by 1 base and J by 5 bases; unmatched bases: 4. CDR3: CASSLGTGGRETQYF. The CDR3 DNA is TGTGCCAGCAGCTTAGGGACAGGGGGTAGGGAGACCCAGTACTTC.

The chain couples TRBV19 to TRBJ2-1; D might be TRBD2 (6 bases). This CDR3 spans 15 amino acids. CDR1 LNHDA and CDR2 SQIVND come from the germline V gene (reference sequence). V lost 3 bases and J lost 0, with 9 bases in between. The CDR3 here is CASSIGGTSYNEQFF. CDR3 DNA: TGTGCCAGTAGTATTGGCGGGACCTCCTACAATGAGCAGTTCTTC.

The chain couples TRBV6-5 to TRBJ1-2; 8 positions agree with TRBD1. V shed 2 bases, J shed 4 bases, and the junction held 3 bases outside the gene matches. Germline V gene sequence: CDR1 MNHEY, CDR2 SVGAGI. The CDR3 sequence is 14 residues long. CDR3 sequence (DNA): TGTGCCAGCAGTTACCAGACAGGGGCCTATGGCTACACCTTC. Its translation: CASSYQTGAYGYTF.

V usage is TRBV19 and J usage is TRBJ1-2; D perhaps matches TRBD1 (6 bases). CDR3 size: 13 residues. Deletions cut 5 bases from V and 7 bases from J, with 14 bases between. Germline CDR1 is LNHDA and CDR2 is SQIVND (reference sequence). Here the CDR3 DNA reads TGTGCCAGTAGTGGCAGGGGAAAACTTGGCTACACCTTC. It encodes CASSGRGKLGYTF.

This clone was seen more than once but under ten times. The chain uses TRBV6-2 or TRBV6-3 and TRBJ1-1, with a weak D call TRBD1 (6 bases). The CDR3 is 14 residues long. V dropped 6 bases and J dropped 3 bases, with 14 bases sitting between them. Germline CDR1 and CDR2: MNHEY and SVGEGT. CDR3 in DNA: TGTGCCAGCAGCCAAAGGGGGGGGTACACTGAAGCTTTCTTT. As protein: CASSQRGGYTEAFF.

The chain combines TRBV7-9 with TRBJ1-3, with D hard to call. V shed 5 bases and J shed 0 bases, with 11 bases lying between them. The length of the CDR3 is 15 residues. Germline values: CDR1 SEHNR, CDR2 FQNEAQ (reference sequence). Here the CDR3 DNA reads TGTGCCAGCAGCCCGGGTACAAACTCTGGAAACACCATATATTTT. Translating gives CASSPGTNSGNTIYF.

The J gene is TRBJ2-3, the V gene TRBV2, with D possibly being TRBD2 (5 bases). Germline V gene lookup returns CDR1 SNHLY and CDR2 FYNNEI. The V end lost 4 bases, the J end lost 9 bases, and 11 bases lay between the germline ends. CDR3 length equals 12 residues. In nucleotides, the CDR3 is TGTGCCAGCAGTGGTTCCGCGGGCACGCAGTATTTT. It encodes CASSGSAGTQYF.

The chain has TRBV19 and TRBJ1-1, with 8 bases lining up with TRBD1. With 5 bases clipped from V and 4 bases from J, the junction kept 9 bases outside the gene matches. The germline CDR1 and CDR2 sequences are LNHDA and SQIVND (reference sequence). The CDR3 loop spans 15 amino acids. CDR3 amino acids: CASSLHRGAPTEAFF. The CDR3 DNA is TGTGCCAGTAGTCTGCACAGGGGGGCGCCCACTGAAGCTTTCTTT.

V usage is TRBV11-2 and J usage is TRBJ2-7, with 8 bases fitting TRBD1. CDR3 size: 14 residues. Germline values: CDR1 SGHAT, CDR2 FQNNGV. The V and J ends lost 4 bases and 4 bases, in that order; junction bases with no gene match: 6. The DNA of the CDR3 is TGTGCCAGCAGCTCGGGACAGGAATATTACGAGCAGTACTTC. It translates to CASSSGQEYYEQYF.

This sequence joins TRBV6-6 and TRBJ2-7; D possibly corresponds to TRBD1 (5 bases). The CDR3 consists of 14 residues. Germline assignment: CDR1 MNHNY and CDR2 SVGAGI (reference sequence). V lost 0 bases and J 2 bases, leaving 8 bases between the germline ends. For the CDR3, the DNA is TGTGCCAGCAGTTACTCGCAGGGAACCTACGAGCAGTACTTC. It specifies CASSYSQGTYEQYF.

The CDR3 here is CATSRDRSVSGSFKDIQYF. CDR3 nucleotides: TGTGCCACCAGCAGAGATCGGTCGGTCAGCGGGAGCTTTAAGGACATTCAGTACTTC. This chain uses TRBV15 with TRBJ2-4, with TRBD2 matching 8 bases. This CDR3 is 19 amino acids long. Losses at the gene ends were 0 bases for V and 8 bases for J; bases not matched to a gene: 18. The germline CDR1 and CDR2 sequences are LNHNV and YYDKDF (reference sequence).

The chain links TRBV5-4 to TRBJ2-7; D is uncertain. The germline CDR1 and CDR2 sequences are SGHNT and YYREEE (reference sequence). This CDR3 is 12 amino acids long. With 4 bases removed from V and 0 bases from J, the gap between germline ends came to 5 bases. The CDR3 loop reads CASSGVSYEQYF. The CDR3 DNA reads TGTGCCAGCAGCGGAGTCTCCTACGAGCAGTACTTC.

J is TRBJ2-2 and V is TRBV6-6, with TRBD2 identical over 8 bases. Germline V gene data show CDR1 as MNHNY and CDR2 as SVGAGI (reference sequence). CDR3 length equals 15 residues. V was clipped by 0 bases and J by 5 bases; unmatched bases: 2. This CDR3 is CASSYSGGGTGELFF. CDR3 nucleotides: TGTGCCAGCAGTTACTCTGGCGGGGGGACCGGGGAGCTGTTTTTT.

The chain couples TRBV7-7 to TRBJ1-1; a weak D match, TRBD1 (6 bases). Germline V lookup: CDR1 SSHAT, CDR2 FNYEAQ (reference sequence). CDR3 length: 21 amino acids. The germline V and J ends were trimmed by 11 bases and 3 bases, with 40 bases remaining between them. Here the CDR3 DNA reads TGTGCCCTTATTACGTCCCGGGACACCTCCTCGGATATTAAATTGTACACTGAAGCTTTCTTT. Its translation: CALITSRDTSSDIKLYTEAFF.

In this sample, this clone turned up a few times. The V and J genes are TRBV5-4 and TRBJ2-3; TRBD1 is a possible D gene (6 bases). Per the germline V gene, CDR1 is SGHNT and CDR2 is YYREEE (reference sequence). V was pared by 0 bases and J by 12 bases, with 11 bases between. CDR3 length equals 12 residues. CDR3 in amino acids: CASSLEQGPQYF. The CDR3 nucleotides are TGTGCCAGCAGCTTGGAACAGGGACCACAGTATTTT.